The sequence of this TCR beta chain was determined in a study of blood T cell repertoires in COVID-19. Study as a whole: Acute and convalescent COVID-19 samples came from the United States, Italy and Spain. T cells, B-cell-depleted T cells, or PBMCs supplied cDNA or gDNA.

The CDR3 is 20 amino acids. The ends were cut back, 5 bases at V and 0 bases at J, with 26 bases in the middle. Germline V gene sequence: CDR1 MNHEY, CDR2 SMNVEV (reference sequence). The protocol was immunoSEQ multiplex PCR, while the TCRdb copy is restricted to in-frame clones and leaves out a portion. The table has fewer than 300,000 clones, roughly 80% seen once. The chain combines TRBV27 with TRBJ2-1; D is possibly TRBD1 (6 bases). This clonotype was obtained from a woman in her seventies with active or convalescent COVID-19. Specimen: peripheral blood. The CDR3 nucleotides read TGTGCCAGCAGTCGGACAGTTTATCCTCCTATTCTGAGCTCCTACAATGAGCAGTTCTTC. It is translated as CASSRTVYPPILSSYNEQFF.